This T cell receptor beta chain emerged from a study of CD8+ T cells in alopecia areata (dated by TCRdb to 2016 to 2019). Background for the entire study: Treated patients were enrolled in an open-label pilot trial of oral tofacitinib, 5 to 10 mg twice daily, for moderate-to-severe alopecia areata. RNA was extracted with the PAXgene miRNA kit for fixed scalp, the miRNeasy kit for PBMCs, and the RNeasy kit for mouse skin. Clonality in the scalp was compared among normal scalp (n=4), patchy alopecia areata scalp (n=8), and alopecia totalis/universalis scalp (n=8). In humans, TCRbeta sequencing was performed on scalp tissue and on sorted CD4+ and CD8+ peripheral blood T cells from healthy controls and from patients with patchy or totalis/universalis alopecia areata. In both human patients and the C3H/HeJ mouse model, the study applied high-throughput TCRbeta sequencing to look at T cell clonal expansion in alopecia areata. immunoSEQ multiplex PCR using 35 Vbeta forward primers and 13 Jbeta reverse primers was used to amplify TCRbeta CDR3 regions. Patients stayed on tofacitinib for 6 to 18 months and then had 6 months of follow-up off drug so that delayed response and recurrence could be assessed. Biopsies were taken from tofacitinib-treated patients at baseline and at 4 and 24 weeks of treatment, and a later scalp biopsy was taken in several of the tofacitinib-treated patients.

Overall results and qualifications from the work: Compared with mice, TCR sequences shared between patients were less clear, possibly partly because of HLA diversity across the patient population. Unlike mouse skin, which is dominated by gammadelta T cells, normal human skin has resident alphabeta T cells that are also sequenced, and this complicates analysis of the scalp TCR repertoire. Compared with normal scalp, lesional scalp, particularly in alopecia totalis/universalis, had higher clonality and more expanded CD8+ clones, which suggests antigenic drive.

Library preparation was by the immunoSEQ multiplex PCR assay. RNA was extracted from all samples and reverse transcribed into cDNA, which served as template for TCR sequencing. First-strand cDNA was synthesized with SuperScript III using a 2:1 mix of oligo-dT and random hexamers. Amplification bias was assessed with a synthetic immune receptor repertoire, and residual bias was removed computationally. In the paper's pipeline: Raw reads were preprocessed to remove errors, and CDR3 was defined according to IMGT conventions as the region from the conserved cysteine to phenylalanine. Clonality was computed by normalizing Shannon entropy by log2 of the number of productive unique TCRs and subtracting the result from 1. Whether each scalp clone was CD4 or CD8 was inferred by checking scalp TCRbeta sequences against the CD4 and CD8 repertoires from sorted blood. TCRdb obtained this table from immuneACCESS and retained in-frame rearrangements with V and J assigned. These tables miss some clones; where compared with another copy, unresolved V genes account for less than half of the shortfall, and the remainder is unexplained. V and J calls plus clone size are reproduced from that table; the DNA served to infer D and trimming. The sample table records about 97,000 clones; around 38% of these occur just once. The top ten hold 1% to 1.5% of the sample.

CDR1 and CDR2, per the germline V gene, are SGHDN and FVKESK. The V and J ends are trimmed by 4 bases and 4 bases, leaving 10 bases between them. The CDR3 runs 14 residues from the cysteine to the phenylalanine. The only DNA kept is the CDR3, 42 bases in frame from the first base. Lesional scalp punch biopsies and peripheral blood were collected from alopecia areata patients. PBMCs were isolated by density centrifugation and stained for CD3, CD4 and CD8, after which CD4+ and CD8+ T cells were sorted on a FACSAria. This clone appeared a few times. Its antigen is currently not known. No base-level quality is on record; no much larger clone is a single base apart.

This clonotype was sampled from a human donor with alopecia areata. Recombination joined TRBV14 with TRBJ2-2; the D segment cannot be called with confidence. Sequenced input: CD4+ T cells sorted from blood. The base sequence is TGTGCCAGCAGCCGTGACGGGTTCACCGGGGAGCTGTTTTTT. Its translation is CASSRDGFTGELFF.